Following are 25 T cell receptor beta chains from one sample sequenced in a study of shared clonotypes between healthy human individuals (dated by TCRdb to about 2020). Libraries were constructed by the immunoSEQ multiplex PCR assay. This immuneACCESS table, as held by TCRdb, lists in-frame sequences with V and J called but not all clones. Of the missing ones, under half trace to an unresolved V gene in checked studies; the others have no known cause. The sample has about 2.2 million clones on record, about 94% of them singletons. The ten largest clones add up to about 1.7% of the sample. CD8 naive samples were obtained by positive selection for CCR7 among CD45RO-negative cells, yielding a CD45RA+CCR7+ population from which TemRA cells were excluded. Sequencing input: naive CD8+ T cells from PBMCs. The cell subset or site label of this sample denotes: CD45RA+CCR7+. The receptor source for this set is a man between 18 and 35 years old in good health. Some clones in this sample may be carry-over from other donors' samples.

This rearrangement joins TRBV19 to TRBJ2-1; 8 nucleotides match TRBD2. Unmatched junction bases numbered 4, after V lost 5 bases and J lost 1 base. There are 15 residues in the CDR3. Germline V CDR1 and CDR2: LNHDA, SQIVND (reference sequence). CDR3 sequence (DNA): TGTGCCAGTAGTCTCGGGGGGGCTTCCTACAATGAGCAGTTCTTC. It yields the protein CASSLGGASYNEQFF.

In DNA form, the CDR3 reads TGTGCCAGTAGTAGAGGACAGACGAGCTCCTACAATGAGCAGTTCTTC. Its protein is CASSRGQTSSYNEQFF. The rearrangement uses TRBV19 and TRBJ2-1; D is perhaps TRBD1 (6 bases). V was cut by 4 bases and J by 0 bases, with 13 bases left in between. Germline V gene sequence: CDR1 LNHDA, CDR2 SQIVND (reference sequence). The CDR3 totals 16 residues.

This clone was seen more than once but under ten times. Additional DNA sequences in this sample encode the identical CDR3. The rearrangement uses TRBV4-2 and TRBJ1-1; D might be TRBD1 (6 bases). The CDR3 covers 15 residues. Germline V lookup: CDR1 LGHNA, CDR2 YNFKEQ. The germline V and J ends were trimmed by 3 bases and 0 bases, with 11 bases remaining between them. This CDR3 is CASSQPTGLNTEAFF. The DNA of the CDR3 is TGTGCCAGCAGCCAGCCAACAGGGTTGAACACTGAAGCTTTCTTT.

The gene calls are TRBV11-2 and TRBJ2-3; no firm D call. The length of the CDR3 is 14 residues. The germline V gene has CDR1 SGHAT and CDR2 FQNNGV. V gave up 5 bases and J gave up 1 base, with 10 bases separating them. The CDR3 sequence: CASSQPTGTDTQYF. The CDR3 nucleotides are TGTGCCAGCAGCCAACCGACTGGCACAGATACGCAGTATTTT.

V is TRBV13 and J is TRBJ1-2; no definite D call. Germline-derived CDR1 and CDR2 are PRHDT and FYEKMQ (reference sequence). V dropped 2 bases and J dropped 0 bases, with 10 bases sitting between them. This CDR3 region has 15 residues. The CDR3 DNA follows: TGTGCCAGCAGCTTATCGGCAGATTCTAACTATGGCTACACCTTC. This gives the protein CASSLSADSNYGYTF.

The chain combines TRBV7-9 with TRBJ2-1; 8 bases fit TRBD2. The CDR3 extends over 13 amino acids. Trimming cost V 5 bases and J 10 bases; bases outside gene matches: 7. Germline CDR1 reads SEHNR; CDR2 reads FQNEAQ (reference sequence). The CDR3: CASSPPLAAEQFF. The CDR3 coding sequence is TGTGCCAGCAGCCCCCCACTAGCGGCCGAGCAGTTCTTC. The entire variable domain, with the rest obtained from reference TRBV7-9 and TRBJ2-1, is as follows: DTGVSQNPRHKITKRGQNVTFRCDPISEHNRLYWYRQTLGQGPEFLTYFQNEAQLEKSRLLSDRFSAERPKGSFSTLEIQRTEQGDSAMYLCASSPPLAAEQFFGPGTRLTVL.

The V gene is TRBV25-1, the J gene TRBJ2-7, with 11 bases lining up with TRBD2. There are 17 residues in the CDR3. J gave up 2 bases and V 1 base, and 7 bases lay outside the gene matches. Germline CDR1 MGHDK, CDR2 SYGVNS. CDR3 sequence reads: CASSEWNSGRAAYEQYF. In DNA, the CDR3 is TGTGCCAGCAGTGAATGGAATAGCGGGAGGGCCGCCTACGAGCAGTACTTC.

The J gene is TRBJ1-1, the V gene TRBV5-5; D remains unclear. The CDR3 is 12 amino acids. Germline lookup yields CDR1 SGHKS and CDR2 YYEKEE (reference sequence). Trimming took 0 bases from V and 6 from J, leaving 6 bases between them. This chain's CDR3 is CASSLGGPEAFF. DNA of the CDR3: TGTGCCAGCAGCTTGGGAGGGCCTGAAGCTTTCTTT.

Remarks on this clone: Additional DNA sequences in this sample encode the identical CDR3. The chain links TRBV10-3 to TRBJ1-2, with no clear D. Germline V gene sequence: CDR1 ENHRY, CDR2 SYGVKD. V shed 0 bases and J shed 7 bases, with 3 bases lying between them. This CDR3 has 11 residues. The CDR3 nucleotides read TGTGCCATCAGTGAGTCTGGTGGCTACACCTTC. This encodes CAISESGGYTF.

This chain joins TRBV5-1 and TRBJ1-1; no clear D. The CDR3 length is 14 residues. V was trimmed by 4 bases and J by 1 base, leaving 11 bases between them. Germline V CDR1 and CDR2: SGHRS, YFSETQ. CDR3 nucleotides: TGCGCCAGCAGCGTCCCGATGGGGAACACTGAAGCTTTCTTT. This encodes CASSVPMGNTEAFF.

The chain couples TRBV27 to TRBJ2-7, with TRBD1 matching over 12 bases. The CDR3 runs to 15 residues. V was clipped by 5 bases and J by 5 bases; unmatched bases: 7. CDR1 is MNHEY, CDR2 SMNVEV, per germline (reference sequence). CDR3 nucleotide sequence: TGTGCCAGCAGTCCTGGGACAGGGGGCGGGAACGAGCAGTACTTC. Protein product: CASSPGTGGGNEQYF.

Notes on this clone: This sample includes further DNA sequences coding for the same CDR3. The gene calls are TRBV7-9 and TRBJ2-3; D remains ambiguous. Germline CDR1 is SEHNR and CDR2 is FQNEAQ (reference sequence). Trimming stripped 1 base from V and 4 bases from J, with 9 bases between. The CDR3 runs 14 residues. CDR3 nucleotide sequence: TGTGCCAGCAGCTTAGGGGGTTCCGCAGATACGCAGTATTTT. Translation: CASSLGGSADTQYF.

V usage is TRBV18 and J usage is TRBJ1-3, with D possibly TRBD1 on 5 matching bases. Germline V gene lookup returns CDR1 KGHSH and CDR2 LQKENI. V shed 5 bases and J shed 0 bases, with 14 bases lying between them. This CDR3 has 16 residues. CDR3 coding DNA: TGTGCCAGCTCATCCGGGACCTCGATCTCTGGAAACACCATATATTTT. It codes for CASSSGTSISGNTIYF.

The chain uses TRBV14 and TRBJ2-1; D is possibly TRBD2 (5 bases). The CDR3 runs 14 residues. Between the trimmed V and J ends, which lost 1 base and 10 bases, there was a span of 14 bases. Germline CDR1 and CDR2: SGHDN and FVKESK. DNA for the CDR3: TGTGCCAGCAGCCAAGGTCTCGGACTTTGGGAGCAGTTCTTC. The encoded protein is CASSQGLGLWEQFF. Full variable domain (outside the CDR3, taken from reference TRBV14 and TRBJ2-1): EAGVTQFPSHSVIEKGQTVTLRCDPISGHDNLYWYRRVMGKEIKFLLHFVKESKQDESGMPNNRFLAERTGGTYSTLKVQPAELEDSGVYFCASSQGLGLWEQFFGPGTRLTVL.

In the case of this clone: Distinct nucleotide sequences in the sample also encode this CDR3. The V gene is TRBV7-9, the J gene TRBJ2-7; TRBD1 matches at 8 bases. The ends lost 5 bases at V and 3 bases at J; junction bases unmatched: 9. There are 15 residues in the CDR3. From germline, CDR1 is SEHNR and CDR2 FQNEAQ (reference sequence). The CDR3 DNA sequence: TGTGCCAGCAGCCCGAGGACAGGGACATACTACGAGCAGTACTTC. It specifies CASSPRTGTYYEQYF.

The rearrangement joins TRBV5-1 to TRBJ1-2, with D possibly TRBD1 on 6 matching bases. CDR1 and CDR2 (germline): SGHRS, YFSETQ. V lost 4 bases and J 7 bases, leaving 14 bases between the germline ends. The CDR3 extends over 13 amino acids. This CDR3 is CASSVDRAFGYTF. The CDR3, as DNA: TGCGCCAGCAGCGTGGACAGAGCTTTTGGCTACACCTTC.

The chain links TRBV7-9 to TRBJ2-7; 9 bases map to TRBD1. V shed 5 bases and J 7 bases; nucleotides not matched to a gene: 6. Per germline, CDR1 SEHNR and CDR2 FQNEAQ (reference sequence). The CDR3 length is 13 residues. CDR3 in DNA: TGTGCCAGCAGCCCAAGGGACAGGGAGGAGCAGTACTTC. Translating it yields CASSPRDREEQYF.

The chain carries TRBV4-3 and TRBJ2-3, with D tentatively TRBD2 (6 bases). V shed 2 bases and J shed 5 bases, with 26 bases lying between them. Germline lookup yields CDR1 LGHNA and CDR2 YSLEER. The CDR3 extends over 19 amino acids. The CDR3 loop is CASSQIIGDFQMGGDTQYF. The CDR3 coding sequence is TGCGCCAGCAGCCAAATTATCGGGGACTTTCAGATGGGAGGAGATACGCAGTATTTT.

As regards this clone: Other DNA sequences within the sample encode an identical CDR3. The V and J genes are TRBV7-9 and TRBJ1-2, with D unresolved. Per the germline V gene, CDR1 is SEHNR and CDR2 is FQNEAQ (reference sequence). The CDR3 consists of 12 residues. V dropped 1 base and J dropped 8 bases, with 8 bases sitting between them. CDR3 bases: TGTGCCAGCAGCTTAGGGTCTGGAGGCTACACCTTC. Its translation: CASSLGSGGYTF.

J is TRBJ2-7 and V is TRBV13; D unclear. CDR1 PRHDT and CDR2 FYEKMQ come from the germline V gene (reference sequence). V gave up 1 base and J gave up 5 bases, with 15 bases separating them. This CDR3 contains 15 residues. CDR3 residues: CASSLASGPPNEQYF. DNA for the CDR3: TGTGCCAGCAGCTTAGCCTCCGGGCCCCCCAACGAGCAGTACTTC.

This sequence joins TRBV5-1 and TRBJ1-2; TRBD1 might be the D (6 bases). Germline loops: CDR1 SGHRS, CDR2 YFSETQ. The ends were cut back, 4 bases at V and 3 bases at J, with 19 bases in the middle. CDR3 length equals 16 residues. CDR3 sequence reads: CASSPNRDTQYYGYTF. The CDR3, as DNA: TGCGCCAGCAGCCCAAACCGGGACACTCAATACTATGGCTACACCTTC.

This clone was observed a handful of times. J is TRBJ1-5 and V is TRBV4-1; weak D call: TRBD1 (5 bases). Trimming removed 2 bases from V and 7 bases from J, with 12 bases in between. Germline V CDR1 and CDR2: MGHRA, YSYEKL. This CDR3 is 14 amino acids long. In DNA, the CDR3 is TGCGCCAGCAGCCAACGACAGAACATCCAGCCCCAGCATTTT. Its translation: CASSQRQNIQPQHF.

Comments on this clone: Distinct nucleotide sequences in the sample also encode this CDR3. As DNA, the CDR3 is TGTGCCAGCAGTTACTCTGGTGAGCAGTTCTTC. It specifies CASSYSGEQFF. The gene calls are TRBV6-5 and TRBJ2-1, with D unresolved. The V end was cut by 0 bases, the J end by 9 bases, with 3 bases between. Germline V lookup: CDR1 MNHEY, CDR2 SVGAGI. This CDR3 contains 11 residues.

The J gene is TRBJ2-1, the V gene TRBV27; 8 bases are a match to TRBD2. Trimming at V came to 6 bases and at J to 3 bases, leaving 10 bases not matched to a gene. The length of the CDR3 is 16 residues. CDR1 is MNHEY, CDR2 SMNVEV, per germline (reference sequence). The CDR3 sequence is CASSPVTSGYYNEQFF. The CDR3 DNA follows: TGTGCCAGCAGCCCAGTAACTAGCGGATACTACAATGAGCAGTTCTTC.

J is TRBJ2-1 and V is TRBV28, with D maybe TRBD1 (6 bases). The CDR3 has 15 amino acids. Trimming took 0 bases from V and 9 from J, leaving 15 bases between them. Germline values: CDR1 MDHEN, CDR2 SYDVKM. The CDR3 DNA follows: TGTGCCAGCAGTTTATGGGGGGCACGGGATGGTGAGCAGTTCTTC. It is translated as CASSLWGARDGEQFF.